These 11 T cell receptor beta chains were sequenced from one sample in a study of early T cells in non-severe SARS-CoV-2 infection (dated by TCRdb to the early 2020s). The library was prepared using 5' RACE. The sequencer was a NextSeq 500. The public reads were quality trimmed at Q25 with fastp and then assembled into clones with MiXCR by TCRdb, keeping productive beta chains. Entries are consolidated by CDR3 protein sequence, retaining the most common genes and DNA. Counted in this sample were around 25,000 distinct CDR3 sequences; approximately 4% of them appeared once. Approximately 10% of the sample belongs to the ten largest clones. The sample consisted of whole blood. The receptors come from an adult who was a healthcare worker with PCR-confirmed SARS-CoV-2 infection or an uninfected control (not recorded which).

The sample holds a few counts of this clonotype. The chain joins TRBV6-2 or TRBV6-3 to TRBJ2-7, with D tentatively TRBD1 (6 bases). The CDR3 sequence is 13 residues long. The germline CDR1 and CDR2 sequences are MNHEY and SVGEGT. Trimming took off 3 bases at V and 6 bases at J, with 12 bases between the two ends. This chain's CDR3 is CASSYPGQPEQYF. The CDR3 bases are TGTGCCAGCAGTTATCCCGGACAGCCCGAGCAGTACTTC.

The CDR3 DNA reads as TGCAGTGCTGAACGGTACCCCGTACCCTACGAGCAGTACTTC. Translated: CSAERYPVPYEQYF. This rearrangement joins TRBV20-1 to TRBJ2-7, with no clear D. V lost 5 bases to trimming and J lost 2 bases, with 16 bases between them. This CDR3 region has 14 residues. Germline V gene sequence: CDR1 DFQATT, CDR2 SNEGSKA (reference sequence).

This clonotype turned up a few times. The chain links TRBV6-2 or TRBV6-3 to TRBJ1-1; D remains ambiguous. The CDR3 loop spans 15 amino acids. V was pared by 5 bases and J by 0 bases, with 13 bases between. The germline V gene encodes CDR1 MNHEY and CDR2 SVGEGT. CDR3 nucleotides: TGTGCCAGCAGTCCGGGAAGATCACTGAACACTGAAGCTTTCTTT. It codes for CASSPGRSLNTEAFF.

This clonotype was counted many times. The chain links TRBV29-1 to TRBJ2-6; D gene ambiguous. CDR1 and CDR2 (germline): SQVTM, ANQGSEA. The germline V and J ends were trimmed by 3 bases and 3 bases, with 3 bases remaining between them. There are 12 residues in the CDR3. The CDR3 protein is CSVDVGANVLTF. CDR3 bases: TGCAGCGTTGACGTTGGGGCCAACGTCCTGACTTTC.

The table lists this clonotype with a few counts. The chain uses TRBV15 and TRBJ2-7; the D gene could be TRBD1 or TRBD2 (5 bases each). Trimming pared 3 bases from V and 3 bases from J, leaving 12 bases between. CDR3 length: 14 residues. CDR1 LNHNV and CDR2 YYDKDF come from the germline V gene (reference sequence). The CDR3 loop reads CATSSWGSLYEQYF. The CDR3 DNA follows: TGTGCCACCAGCAGTTGGGGGTCCCTCTACGAGCAGTACTTC.

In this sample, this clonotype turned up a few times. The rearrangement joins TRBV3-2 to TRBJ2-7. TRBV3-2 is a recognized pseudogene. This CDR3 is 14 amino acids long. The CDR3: CASSQAKGRHEQYF. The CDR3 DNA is TGTGCCAGCAGCCAAGCGAAGGGTCGGCACGAGCAGTACTTC.

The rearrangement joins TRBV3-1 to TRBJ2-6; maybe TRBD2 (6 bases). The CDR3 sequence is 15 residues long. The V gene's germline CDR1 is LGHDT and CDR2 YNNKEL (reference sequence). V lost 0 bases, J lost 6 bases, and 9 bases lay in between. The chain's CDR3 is CASSQEGGSANVLTF. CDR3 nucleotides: TGTGCCAGCAGCCAAGAAGGAGGGTCGGCCAACGTCCTGACTTTC.

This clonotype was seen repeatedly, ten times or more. CDR3 nucleotides: TGTGCCAGCAGCTCCTCGTCCCAACAGGCCGGCTCCTACAATGAGCAGTTCTTC. Encoded protein: CASSSSSQQAGSYNEQFF. The chain employs TRBV7-6 and TRBJ2-1, with a weak D call TRBD1 (5 bases). Germline V gene lookup returns CDR1 SGHVS and CDR2 FNYEAQ. Trimming removed 4 bases at V and 0 bases at J, with 19 bases between. The CDR3 length is 18 residues.

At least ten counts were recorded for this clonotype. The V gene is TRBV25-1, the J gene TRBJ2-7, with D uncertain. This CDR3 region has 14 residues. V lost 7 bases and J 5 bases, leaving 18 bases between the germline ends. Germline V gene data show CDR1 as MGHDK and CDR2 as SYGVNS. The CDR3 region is CASKKAGVPDEQYF. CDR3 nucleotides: TGTGCCAGCAAAAAGGCCGGAGTTCCCGACGAGCAGTACTTC.

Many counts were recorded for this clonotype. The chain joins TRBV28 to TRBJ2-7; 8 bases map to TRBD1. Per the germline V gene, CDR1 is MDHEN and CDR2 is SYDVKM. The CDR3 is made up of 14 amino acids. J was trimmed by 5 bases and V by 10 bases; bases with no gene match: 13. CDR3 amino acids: CAISRDRRIDEQYF. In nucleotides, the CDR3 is TGTGCCATTTCCCGGGACAGGAGAATAGACGAGCAGTACTTC.

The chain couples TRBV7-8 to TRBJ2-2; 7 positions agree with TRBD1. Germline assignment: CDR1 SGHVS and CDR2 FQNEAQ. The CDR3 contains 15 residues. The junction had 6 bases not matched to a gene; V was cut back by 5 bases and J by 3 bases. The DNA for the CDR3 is TGTGCCAGCAGCCCCGACAGGGCTGACACCGGGGAGCTGTTTTTT. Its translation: CASSPDRADTGELFF.